One and the same sample provided the 29 T cell receptor beta chains below, sequenced in a study of blood T cell repertoires in COVID-19. Sequencing used immunoSEQ multiplex PCR; TCRdb keeps in-frame clones, though not all of them. The sample holds around 25,000 clones, approximately 77% seen once. Material for sequencing was peripheral blood. These TCRs come from a man aged 80 or over with active or convalescent COVID-19.

The chain combines TRBV19 with TRBJ2-7, with TRBD1 as a possible D gene (6 bases). The CDR3 loop spans 12 amino acids. V shed 7 bases and J shed 4 bases, with 11 bases lying between them. CDR1 LNHDA and CDR2 SQIVND come from the germline V gene (reference sequence). The CDR3 coding sequence is TGTGCCAGTACTACAGGGCCTTACGAGCAGTACTTC. Translated: CASTTGPYEQYF. Full variable domain (remainder filled in from reference TRBV19 and TRBJ2-7): DGGITQSPKYLFRKEGQNVTLSCEQNLNHDAMYWYRQDPGQGLRLIYYSQIVNDFQKGDIAEGYSVSREKKESFPLTVTSAQKNPTAFYLCASTTGPYEQYFGPGTRLTVT.

This clone occurred a few times. V is TRBV3-1 (or the pseudogene TRBV3-2) and J is TRBJ1-5, with 9 nucleotides matching TRBD1. This CDR3 is built from 15 residues. CDR1 is LGHDT and CDR2 is YNNKEL in the germline V gene (reference sequence). J was trimmed by 2 bases and V by 6 bases; bases with no gene match: 5. For the CDR3, the DNA is TGTGCCAGCAGTCTTACAGGGGGCGGCAATCAGCCCCAGCATTTT. Residues: CASSLTGGGNQPQHF.

CDR3 DNA sequence: TGTGCCAGCAGCTTAAGTTTTTCCCGAGCTAACTATGGCTACACCTTC. This sequence encodes CASSLSFSRANYGYTF. This chain uses TRBV7-2 with TRBJ1-2; no firm D call. V was pared by 2 bases and J by 0 bases, with 13 bases between. Germline assignment: CDR1 SGHTA and CDR2 FQGNSA. The CDR3 is 16 amino acids.

V and J are TRBV18 and TRBJ2-2; D unclear. From germline, CDR1 is KGHSH and CDR2 LQKENI. V was pared by 2 bases and J by 4 bases, with 11 bases between. CDR3 length equals 15 residues. The CDR3 bases are TGTGCCAGCTCACCAGTGACTTCGTCCACCGGGGAGCTGTTTTTT. It is translated as CASSPVTSSTGELFF.

The rearrangement uses TRBV6-5 and TRBJ1-4, with D perhaps matching TRBD1 (5 bases). The germline gives CDR1 MNHEY, CDR2 SVGAGI. V was shortened by 2 bases and J by 0 bases, with 7 bases between the two germline ends. This CDR3 has 15 amino acids. Written as DNA, the CDR3 is TGTGCCAGCAGTTACGGAGGGGCAACTAATGAAAAACTGTTTTTT. Protein: CASSYGGATNEKLFF.

The chain is built from TRBV5-8 and TRBJ1-4, with 9 bases that match TRBD1. Germline V gene lookup returns CDR1 SGHTS and CDR2 YDEGEE. This CDR3 spans 15 amino acids. J gave up 7 bases and V 4 bases, and 8 bases lay outside the gene matches. This CDR3 is CASSPGQGLIEKLFF. CDR3 sequence (DNA): TGTGCCAGCAGCCCCGGACAGGGGTTAATTGAAAAACTGTTTTTT.

This clone was counted a single time. The chain uses TRBV19 and TRBJ1-3, with D hard to call. The germline V and J ends were trimmed by 8 bases and 3 bases, with 2 bases remaining between them. Germline assignment: CDR1 LNHDA and CDR2 SQIVND (reference sequence). The CDR3 length is 10 residues. CDR3 DNA sequence: TGTGCCAGTCGTGGAAACACCATATATTTT. Amino acids: CASRGNTIYF. The entire variable domain, with the rest obtained from reference TRBV19 and TRBJ1-3, is as follows: DGGITQSPKYLFRKEGQNVTLSCEQNLNHDAMYWYRQDPGQGLRLIYYSQIVNDFQKGDIAEGYSVSREKKESFPLTVTSAQKNPTAFYLCASRGNTIYFGEGSWLTVV.

The rearrangement links TRBV4-3 to TRBJ1-2; D may be TRBD1 (6 bases). Germline V gene sequence: CDR1 LGHNA, CDR2 YSLEER. This CDR3 has 15 residues. V lost 0 bases, J lost 2 bases, and 10 bases lay in between. DNA of the CDR3: TGCGCCAGCAGCCAAGATTACAGGGCGAACTATGGCTACACCTTC. Amino acids: CASSQDYRANYGYTF.

This sequence joins TRBV9 and TRBJ1-6; 7 bases line up with TRBD1. The germline V gene encodes CDR1 SGDLS and CDR2 YYNGEE. The CDR3 loop spans 17 amino acids. Unmatched junction bases numbered 9, after V lost 3 bases and J lost 3 bases. The DNA for the CDR3 is TGTGCCAGCAGCGCCCTTGAGACAGGGTACTATAATTCACCCCTCCACTTT. Its translation: CASSALETGYYNSPLHF.

V usage is TRBV6-2 or TRBV6-3 and J usage is TRBJ2-1, with TRBD2 matching 7 bases. Germline V gene sequence: CDR1 MNHEY, CDR2 SVGEGT. V lost 2 bases, J lost 6 bases, and 16 bases stayed unmatched. This CDR3 contains 18 residues. The CDR3 sequence: CASSYEVGSWGGGNEQFF. The CDR3 DNA reads TGTGCCAGCAGTTACGAGGTGGGGTCCTGGGGGGGAGGCAATGAGCAGTTCTTC.

The chain employs TRBV7-2 and TRBJ2-1, with D perhaps TRBD1 (6 bases). Germline V gene sequence: CDR1 SGHTA, CDR2 FQGNSA. This CDR3 has 13 residues. V lost 3 bases and J 7 bases, leaving 10 bases between the germline ends. Written as DNA, the CDR3 is TGTGCCAGCAGCTTTAAAGACAGGAATGAGCAGTTCTTC. It encodes CASSFKDRNEQFF.

The chain couples TRBV18 to TRBJ2-1; TRBD2 matches at 9 bases. The germline V gene encodes CDR1 KGHSH and CDR2 LQKENI. The ends lost 5 bases at V and 5 bases at J; junction bases unmatched: 7. The CDR3 contains 15 residues. The CDR3 nucleotides are TGTGCCAGCTCAGAGAGCGGGGGGAGAAACAATGAGCAGTTCTTC. It is translated as CASSESGGRNNEQFF.

This clone was seen more than once but under ten times. This chain uses TRBV7-8 with TRBJ1-5; D gene ambiguous. The ends were cut back, 1 base at V and 6 bases at J, with 7 bases in the middle. CDR1 and CDR2 from the germline V gene are SGHVS and FQNEAQ. This CDR3 has 13 residues. The CDR3 DNA reads as TGTGCCAGCAGCTTAGGATCGGTTCAGCCCCAGCATTTT. Translated, it gives CASSLGSVQPQHF.

CDR3 DNA: TGTGCCATCAGCGACAGGGCTGGGAACACTGAAGCTTTCTTT. Protein: CAISDRAGNTEAFF. This sequence joins TRBV10-3 and TRBJ1-1; the match to TRBD1 covers 7 bases. With V trimmed by 6 bases and J by 1 base, 5 bases remained unmatched. This CDR3 region has 14 residues. Germline V CDR1 and CDR2: ENHRY, SYGVKD.

This clone was counted a few times. This rearrangement joins TRBV18 to TRBJ1-3; D not resolved. The CDR3 contains 14 residues. V lost 3 bases and J 0 bases, leaving 6 bases between the germline ends. Germline values: CDR1 KGHSH, CDR2 LQKENI. In DNA form, the CDR3 reads TGTGCCAGCTCACCTCAGGACTCTGGAAACACCATATATTTT. It codes for CASSPQDSGNTIYF.

The chain carries TRBV12-5 and TRBJ2-3, with TRBD2 matching over 8 bases. CDR3 size: 15 residues. Germline V gene lookup returns CDR1 LGHNT and CDR2 FRNRAP. V shed 2 bases and J 4 bases; nucleotides not matched to a gene: 5. The CDR3 sequence is CASGLKRGQADTQYF. The CDR3 nucleotides read TGTGCTAGTGGTTTGAAGCGGGGGCAGGCAGATACGCAGTATTTT.

This clone was detected a few times. This sequence joins TRBV15 and TRBJ1-2; tentatively, D is TRBD1 (6 bases). Looked up from germline, CDR1 is LNHNV and CDR2 is YYDKDF (reference sequence). The CDR3 extends over 15 amino acids. Trimming pared 0 bases from V and 4 bases from J, leaving 12 bases between. As DNA, the CDR3 is TGTGCCACCAGCAGAGATTCACAGGGTAGCTATGGCTACACCTTC. Translating gives CATSRDSQGSYGYTF.

The chain is built from TRBV7-9 and TRBJ1-6, with unresolved D. Trimming left V 3 bases short and J 6 bases short, with 12 bases between. The CDR3 is made up of 15 amino acids. Germline CDR1 reads SEHNR; CDR2 reads FQNEAQ (reference sequence). The CDR3 nucleotides read TGTGCCAGCAGCTTCGCCCGGAGGGCTAATTCACCCCTCCACTTT. This translates into CASSFARRANSPLHF.

The V and J genes are TRBV27 and TRBJ2-5, with D perhaps TRBD1 (6 bases). CDR1 MNHEY and CDR2 SMNVEV come from the germline V gene (reference sequence). This CDR3 is built from 14 residues. Trimming stripped 5 bases from V and 2 bases from J, with 12 bases between. CDR3 in DNA: TGTGCCAGCAGTACCGGACAGTCACAAGAGACCCAGTACTTC. Residues: CASSTGQSQETQYF.

This clone was detected only a few times. The chain employs TRBV7-2 and TRBJ1-2; possible D gene TRBD1, 6 bases. Trimming stripped 4 bases from V and 7 bases from J, with 19 bases between. The CDR3 sequence is 15 residues long. The V gene's germline CDR1 is SGHTA and CDR2 FQGNSA. CDR3 residues: CASSSREGGLGGYTF. As DNA, the CDR3 is TGTGCCAGCAGCTCCAGGGAGGGGGGTTTAGGTGGCTACACCTTC.

This clone was counted a single time. The V call is TRBV2, the J call TRBJ1-6; D is possibly TRBD1 (6 bases). V was cut by 3 bases and J by 12 bases, with 12 bases left in between. The CDR3 loop spans 13 amino acids. Germline loops: CDR1 SNHLY, CDR2 FYNNEI. CDR3 protein: CASSETEGVPLHF. CDR3 DNA: TGTGCCAGCAGTGAGACCGAGGGGGTACCCCTCCACTTT.

The chain carries TRBV3-1 (or the pseudogene TRBV3-2) and TRBJ1-6; D is ambiguous. This CDR3 has 15 residues. Looked up from germline, CDR1 is LGHDT and CDR2 is YNNKEL (reference sequence). V was shortened by 4 bases and J by 9 bases, with 16 bases between the two germline ends. The DNA of the CDR3 is TGTGCCAGCAGCCCGCGGCCCGAGGCCCTTTCACCCCTCCACTTT. Residues: CASSPRPEALSPLHF.

The rearrangement joins TRBV9 to TRBJ2-1, with 7 nucleotides matching TRBD2. CDR1 is SGDLS, CDR2 YYNGEE, per germline. The CDR3 totals 15 residues. After removal of 0 bases from V and 5 bases from J, the junction contained 5 bases not matched to a gene. The CDR3 bases are TGTGCCAGCAGCGTAGAGTCTAGCGGTAACAATGAGCAGTTCTTC. Its translation is CASSVESSGNNEQFF. Together with reference TRBV9 and TRBJ2-1, the CDR3 gives the full variable domain: DSGVTQTPKHLITATGQRVTLRCSPRSGDLSVYWYQQSLDQGLQFLIQYYNGEERAKGNILERFSAQQFPDLHSELNLSSLELGDSALYFCASSVESSGNNEQFFGPGTRLTVL.

The chain carries TRBV29-1 and TRBJ1-4; 8 positions agree with TRBD1. The CDR3 has 13 residues. Trimming removed 4 bases from V and 8 bases from J; junction bases left unmatched: 6. CDR1 and CDR2 (germline): SQVTM, ANQGSEA. The CDR3 is CSVAYRGREKLFF. CDR3 DNA sequence: TGCAGCGTTGCGTACAGGGGGAGAGAAAAACTGTTTTTT. Full variable domain (missing parts from reference TRBV29-1 and TRBJ1-4): SAVISQKPSRDICQRGTSLTIQCQVDSQVTMMFWYRQQPGQSLTLIATANQGSEATYESGFVIDKFPISRPNLTFSTLTVSNMSPEDSSIYLCSVAYRGREKLFFGSGTQLSVL.

This clone was seen only a few times. The chain recombines TRBV27 with TRBJ2-1; tentative D call: TRBD2 (6 bases). Germline-derived CDR1 and CDR2 are MNHEY and SMNVEV (reference sequence). CDR3 length: 17 amino acids. Trimming removed 0 bases at V and 4 bases at J, with 16 bases between. The CDR3 nucleotides read TGTGCCAGCAGTTTATCTGGCGGGACCAACAAATACAATGAGCAGTTCTTC. Amino acid sequence: CASSLSGGTNKYNEQFF.

This clone was counted a few times. CDR3 DNA sequence: TGTGCCAGCAGCCTCAGGACAGGGGCTGACGAGCAGTACTTC. It yields the protein CASSLRTGADEQYF. The chain uses TRBV4-2 and TRBJ2-7; 9 bases agree with TRBD1. Germline V lookup: CDR1 LGHNA, CDR2 YNFKEQ. V was clipped by 4 bases and J by 5 bases; unmatched bases: 6. The CDR3 is made up of 14 amino acids.

The chain recombines TRBV6-2 or TRBV6-3 with TRBJ2-7; D may be TRBD1 (5 bases). Germline values: CDR1 MNHEY, CDR2 SVGEGT. V dropped 2 bases and J dropped 2 bases, with 10 bases sitting between them. The CDR3 loop spans 14 amino acids. The DNA for the CDR3 is TGTGCCAGCAGTTACGGGGCAGGAACCTACGAGCAGTACTTC. Its protein is CASSYGAGTYEQYF.

J is TRBJ2-3 and V is TRBV29-1; 8 bases agree with TRBD1. Trimming cost V 5 bases and J 0 bases; bases outside gene matches: 4. The CDR3 loop spans 14 amino acids. Germline V gives CDR1 SQVTM, CDR2 ANQGSEA. As DNA, the CDR3 is TGCAGCGTTATCAGGACAGGGAGCACAGATACGCAGTATTTT. This encodes CSVIRTGSTDTQYF.

The chain uses TRBV3-1 (or the pseudogene TRBV3-2) and TRBJ1-5; D might be TRBD1 (5 bases). Germline values: CDR1 LGHDT, CDR2 YNNKEL (reference sequence). Trimming took 0 bases from V and 0 from J, leaving 12 bases between them. The CDR3 has 17 amino acids. CDR3 amino acids: CASSQDYRSYSNQPQHF. CDR3 DNA sequence: TGTGCCAGCAGCCAAGATTACAGGTCTTATAGCAATCAGCCCCAGCATTTT.